The T cell receptor beta chain described here comes from a study of CD8+ T cells in alopecia areata. Points from the study as a whole: Tissue-resident alphabeta T cells belonging to normal skin likewise get sequenced within scalp specimens. Administration of tofacitinib significantly diminished scalp clonality and expanded CD8+ clones within the top 100.

The treatment was: oral pan-JAK inhibitor, 5-10 mg twice daily. The researchers isolated CD4+ and CD8+ T cells from PBMCs by sorting. Once RNA had been extracted, it was reverse transcribed into cDNA to act as the sequencing template. The repertoire was sequenced with immunoSEQ multiplex PCR; TCRdb's copy has only in-frame clones and lacks some. Of approximately 210,000 clones listed, 43% were seen once; the top ten hold 2% to 3%. With respect to this clone: Its antigen is not identified.

The material sequenced was CD4+ T cells sorted from blood, taken around week 36, from a patient treated with tofacitinib. The source is a human donor with alopecia areata.

CDR3 in amino acids: CASSLASGGSTDTQYF. The CDR3 DNA reads TGCGCCAGCAGCTTGGCCTCGGGCGGTAGCACAGATACGCAGTATTTT. V is TRBV5-1 and J is TRBJ2-3; D is unresolved. V lost 0 bases, J lost 0 bases, and 11 bases lay in between. Germline CDR1 reads SGHRS; CDR2 reads YFSETQ. This CDR3 contains 16 residues.